Shown below are 27 T cell receptor beta chains from a single sample sequenced in a study of blood T cell repertoires in COVID-19. The method was immunoSEQ multiplex PCR; TCRdb's version includes in-frame clones alone and lacks a portion of them. The sample has about 120,000 clones, over 65% seen once. The sample taken for sequencing was peripheral blood. All receptors come from a woman aged 80 or over with acute or convalescent COVID-19.

The rearrangement uses TRBV5-1 and TRBJ1-1; perhaps TRBD1 as D (6 bases). V lost 0 bases, J lost 3 bases, and 9 bases lay in between. Germline loops: CDR1 SGHRS, CDR2 YFSETQ. The CDR3 extends over 14 amino acids. This CDR3 reads CASSLVGADTEAFF. The CDR3 DNA sequence: TGCGCCAGCAGCTTGGTGGGGGCGGACACTGAAGCTTTCTTT.

The chain couples TRBV6-5 to TRBJ1-1; D is undetermined. From germline, CDR1 is MNHEY and CDR2 SVGAGI. Trimming took 5 bases from V and 11 from J, leaving 12 bases between them. This CDR3 spans 11 amino acids. The CDR3 coding sequence is TGTGCCAGCAGTACGGGGAGCATGGCTTTCTTT. Encoded protein: CASSTGSMAFF.

J is TRBJ1-2 and V is TRBV6-1; the match to TRBD1 covers 9 bases. Trimming at V came to 1 base and at J to 9 bases, leaving 3 bases not matched to a gene. The germline V gene has CDR1 MNHNS and CDR2 SASEGT. This CDR3 has 13 residues. The chain's CDR3 is CASSEGTGVSYTF. The CDR3 region has the DNA TGTGCCAGCAGTGAAGGGACAGGGGTTAGCTACACCTTC.

The chain has TRBV7-9 and TRBJ1-1, with 10 bases lining up with TRBD1. Germline V gene sequence: CDR1 SEHNR, CDR2 FQNEAQ (reference sequence). This CDR3 has 14 amino acids. J gave up 7 bases and V 2 bases, and 4 bases lay outside the gene matches. CDR3 DNA sequence: TGTGCCAGCAGCTTAATCGGGACAGGGGTTGAAGCTTTCTTT. It is translated as CASSLIGTGVEAFF.

The V gene is TRBV10-2, the J gene TRBJ2-1; D might be TRBD2 (6 bases). This CDR3 is 14 amino acids long. The germline V gene encodes CDR1 WSHSY and CDR2 SAAADI. The ends were cut back, 7 bases at V and 1 base at J, with 11 bases in the middle. The CDR3 reads CASTPGLSYNEQFF. As DNA, the CDR3 is TGCGCCAGCACTCCGGGACTTTCCTACAATGAGCAGTTCTTC.

The table lists this clone with a few counts. The CDR3 region has the DNA TGTGCCAGCAGCCCCTGGGAGGACGGGGAGCTGTTTTTT. This encodes CASSPWEDGELFF. This sequence joins TRBV7-8 and TRBJ2-2; TRBD2 might be the D (6 bases). The V gene lost 5 bases and the J gene lost 7 bases, with 11 bases spanning the gap. The CDR3 is 13 residues long. Per the germline V gene, CDR1 is SGHVS and CDR2 is FQNEAQ.

The chain carries TRBV4-1 and TRBJ1-6; perhaps TRBD1 as D (6 bases). The germline gives CDR1 MGHRA, CDR2 YSYEKL. V was shortened by 5 bases and J by 8 bases, with 16 bases between the two germline ends. The CDR3 extends over 15 amino acids. The CDR3 loop reads CASSKPDRIDSPLHF. In nucleotides, the CDR3 is TGCGCCAGCAGCAAGCCGGACAGAATTGATTCACCCCTCCACTTT.

This clone showed up just once. The CDR3 DNA is TGCGCCAGCAGCACCTTCGACAGGAGGAAGGCCAAAAACATTCAGTACTTC. The encoded protein is CASSTFDRRKAKNIQYF. This sequence joins TRBV5-1 and TRBJ2-4, with D maybe TRBD1 (6 bases). The V and J ends lost 4 bases and 1 base respectively, with 18 bases between them. The CDR3 length is 17 residues. Looked up from germline, CDR1 is SGHRS and CDR2 is YFSETQ.

The chain uses TRBV18 and TRBJ1-2, with 8 bases identical to TRBD1. From germline, CDR1 is KGHSH and CDR2 LQKENI. Trimming took 5 bases from V and 1 from J; bases not matched to a gene: 12. This CDR3 is 17 amino acids long. The CDR3 reads CASSTNPQGAHNYGYTF. The CDR3 DNA is TGTGCCAGCTCAACCAACCCCCAGGGGGCTCATAACTATGGCTACACCTTC.

The gene calls are TRBV19 and TRBJ1-2; no clear D. The CDR3 sequence is 12 residues long. The V gene lost 6 bases and the J gene lost 4 bases, with 9 bases spanning the gap. CDR1 LNHDA and CDR2 SQIVND come from the germline V gene (reference sequence). CDR3 bases: TGTGCCAGTAGCACAGCAACCTATGGCTACACCTTC. This gives the protein CASSTATYGYTF.

The chain recombines TRBV6-2 or TRBV6-3 with TRBJ2-1; no definite D call. The V and J ends lost 2 bases and 5 bases respectively, with 7 bases between them. The V gene's germline CDR1 is MNHEY and CDR2 SVGEGT. The CDR3 loop spans 13 amino acids. Here the CDR3 reads CASSYGQNNEQFF. CDR3 nucleotide sequence: TGTGCCAGCAGTTACGGGCAGAACAATGAGCAGTTCTTC.

V is TRBV7-8 and J is TRBJ1-2, with D hard to call. The CDR3 has 13 amino acids. The germline CDR1 and CDR2 sequences are SGHVS and FQNEAQ. The V and J ends lost 7 bases and 7 bases respectively, with 16 bases between them. The DNA of the CDR3 is TGTGCCAGCACCTCACCCGAGGGTGTTGGCTACACCTTC. As protein: CASTSPEGVGYTF.

V and J are TRBV13 and TRBJ2-5, with TRBD2 matching 9 bases. The germline V gene has CDR1 PRHDT and CDR2 FYEKMQ (reference sequence). V shed 2 bases, J shed 4 bases, and the junction held 20 bases outside the gene matches. This CDR3 spans 20 amino acids. The CDR3 sequence: CASSLYSGVLAGVRGETQYF. CDR3 in DNA: TGTGCCAGCAGCTTATATTCAGGGGTCTTAGCGGGAGTACGGGGAGAGACCCAGTACTTC. The complete variable domain, with remaining parts taken from reference TRBV13 and TRBJ2-5, reads AAGVIQSPRHLIKEKRETATLKCYPIPRHDTVYWYQQGPGQDPQFLISFYEKMQSDKGSIPDRFSAQQFSDYHSELNMSSLELGDSALYFCASSLYSGVLAGVRGETQYFGPGTRLLVL.

The chain joins TRBV6-5 to TRBJ2-7, with 8 bases fitting TRBD2. The CDR3 is made up of 13 amino acids. CDR1 is MNHEY and CDR2 is SVGAGI in the germline V gene. V dropped 1 base and J dropped 6; count of bases not matched to a gene: 2. The CDR3 sequence is CASSYYLAGEQYF. The DNA for the CDR3 is TGTGCCAGCAGTTACTACCTAGCGGGCGAGCAGTACTTC.

V and J are TRBV3-1 (or the pseudogene TRBV3-2) and TRBJ2-4, with D possibly matching TRBD1 (6 bases). The CDR3 has 17 residues. The V end was cut by 0 bases, the J end by 0 bases, with 12 bases between. The germline V gene has CDR1 LGHDT and CDR2 YNNKEL (reference sequence). As DNA, the CDR3 is TGTGCCAGCAGCCAAGATATAGGGGGAGTAGCCAAAAACATTCAGTACTTC. Translation gives CASSQDIGGVAKNIQYF.

The rearrangement uses TRBV29-1 and TRBJ1-5; D possibly corresponds to TRBD1 (6 bases). Per germline, CDR1 SQVTM and CDR2 ANQGSEA. This CDR3 has 12 amino acids. The V end was cut by 6 bases, the J end by 7 bases, with 13 bases between. The CDR3 protein is CSVTEQGQPQHF. The CDR3, as DNA: TGCAGCGTCACTGAGCAGGGGCAGCCCCAGCATTTT.

The chain couples TRBV18 to TRBJ2-1; D is ambiguous. From germline, CDR1 is KGHSH and CDR2 LQKENI. The CDR3 is 14 residues long. Deletions cut 0 bases from V and 7 bases from J, with 10 bases between. CDR3 residues: CASSPPAQWNEQFF. For the CDR3, the DNA is TGTGCCAGCTCACCACCCGCACAGTGGAATGAGCAGTTCTTC.

The chain recombines TRBV6-5 with TRBJ1-5, with 7 bases identical to TRBD1. The CDR3 covers 12 residues. V shed 6 bases and J 6 bases; nucleotides not matched to a gene: 2. CDR1 and CDR2 from the germline V gene are MNHEY and SVGAGI. The chain's CDR3 is CASRSGGQPQHF. For the CDR3, the DNA is TGTGCCAGCAGGTCAGGGGGTCAGCCCCAGCATTTT.

This chain connects TRBV5-1 to TRBJ1-6; unclear D gene. Looked up from germline, CDR1 is SGHRS and CDR2 is YFSETQ. Trimming took 4 bases from V and 9 from J, leaving 17 bases between them. This CDR3 spans 15 amino acids. The CDR3 DNA reads as TGCGCCAGCAGCGAGGATGGTCAAAAGGCTTCACCCCTCCACTTT. This encodes CASSEDGQKASPLHF.

This clone was detected only once. The rearrangement joins TRBV3-1 (or the pseudogene TRBV3-2) to TRBJ2-1; possibly TRBD2 for D (5 bases). Germline lookup yields CDR1 LGHDT and CDR2 YNNKEL (reference sequence). The CDR3 extends over 15 amino acids. Trimming removed 4 bases from V and 5 bases from J, with 15 bases in between. CDR3 sequence (DNA): TGTGCCAGCAGCCGTGCCGTAGGAGGAAACAATGAGCAGTTCTTC. Amino acid sequence: CASSRAVGGNNEQFF.

The chain has TRBV7-2 and TRBJ2-5, with TRBD2 matching 12 bases. Germline values: CDR1 SGHTA, CDR2 FQGNSA. CDR3 length: 17 amino acids. V lost 1 base, J lost 4 bases, and 7 bases stayed unmatched. CDR3 sequence (DNA): TGTGCCAGCAGCTTAGGTTTGACTAGCGGGAGAGGAGAGACCCAGTACTTC. Protein product: CASSLGLTSGRGETQYF.

This clone was detected only a few times. J is TRBJ2-1 and V is TRBV4-3; D is perhaps TRBD2 (6 bases). The germline CDR1 and CDR2 sequences are LGHNA and YSLEER. The length of the CDR3 is 14 residues. The V and J ends lost 0 bases and 9 bases respectively, with 12 bases between them. The CDR3 is CASSQDGDSGEQFF. The DNA for the CDR3 is TGCGCCAGCAGCCAAGATGGGGATAGCGGTGAGCAGTTCTTC.

V gene TRBV30 combines with J gene TRBJ2-5; TRBD2 agrees at 9 bases. V trimming: 3 bases; J trimming: 9 bases; junction bases outside the gene matches: 14. CDR1 GTSNPN and CDR2 SVGIG come from the germline V gene (reference sequence). The length of the CDR3 is 15 residues. The CDR3 reads CAWREGRLAAGAQYF. In DNA, the CDR3 is TGTGCCTGGAGAGAGGGGAGACTAGCGGCAGGGGCCCAGTACTTC.

The rearrangement links TRBV6-5 to TRBJ1-1, with D maybe TRBD1 (5 bases). Trimming took off 7 bases at V and 1 base at J, with 10 bases between the two ends. Germline CDR1 MNHEY, CDR2 SVGAGI. There are 13 residues in the CDR3. Here the CDR3 reads CASTRQTNTEAFF. The DNA for the CDR3 is TGTGCCAGCACCCGACAGACGAACACTGAAGCTTTCTTT.

The chain uses TRBV25-1 and TRBJ1-2, with 11 bases matching TRBD1. Trimming at V came to 11 bases and at J to 4 bases, leaving 12 bases not matched to a gene. The V gene's germline CDR1 is MGHDK and CDR2 SYGVNS. The CDR3 runs 15 residues. The CDR3 loop reads CAYRTGGGKAYGYTF. CDR3 DNA sequence: TGTGCCTATCGGACAGGGGGCGGGAAGGCCTATGGCTACACCTTC.

This chain connects TRBV24-1 to TRBJ1-2; maybe TRBD1 (5 bases). V was trimmed by 7 bases and J by 6 bases, leaving 14 bases between them. Germline assignment: CDR1 KGHDR and CDR2 SFDVKD. The CDR3 runs to 13 residues. The CDR3 here is CATRQGQGDGYTF. CDR3 DNA sequence: TGTGCCACCAGACAAGGACAAGGAGATGGCTACACCTTC.

This clone was seen only a few times. An end of the junction differs from the germline gene, which may be a read error. This sequence joins TRBV18 and TRBJ2-7, with 9 bases fitting TRBD1. The CDR3 covers 13 residues. The germline gives CDR1 KGHSH, CDR2 LQKENI. CDR3 loop: CASSPRSGTGWNF. DNA of the CDR3: TGTGCCAGCTCACCCAGATCTGGGACAGGGTGGAACTTC.